This TCR beta chain was found in a study of shared clonotypes between healthy human individuals. In the source study's methods: As immunoSEQ supplied junction-only sequences (without quality scores), filtering differed. Libraries were prepared by immunoSEQ multiplex PCR; TCRdb keeps only in-frame clonotypes and omits some of them. V and J calls and clone size follow that table, whereas D and trimming were derived from the DNA. The profile shows hundreds of thousands of clones, roughly four fifths of them singletons. The germline V and J ends were trimmed by 1 base and 1 base, with 5 bases remaining between them. CDR1 is SGHTA, CDR2 FQGNSA, per germline. This CDR3 is built from 14 residues.

The chain joins TRBV7-2 to TRBJ1-5; a possible D gene is TRBD1 (5 bases). The clonotype originates from a woman aged 40 to 50 in good health. Some clones in this sample may be carry-over from other donors' samples. The sample taken for sequencing was PBMCs. The CDR3 DNA sequence: TGTGCCAGCAGCTTAGACAGGAGCAATCAGCCCCAGCATTTT. Translated, it gives CASSLDRSNQPQHF.